These 23 T cell receptor beta chains were sequenced from one sample in a study of blood T cell repertoires in COVID-19. Repertoires were generated with immunoSEQ multiplex PCR, while TCRdb's copy carries only in-frame clones and drops some. Of 300,000 to 400,000 clones detected, around 90% appear once; the ten largest clones hold roughly 2.5%. The specimen sequenced was PBMCs or T cells enriched from blood (not recorded which). Receptors originate from a man in his fifties or sixties who had recovered from COVID-19.

This chain uses TRBV27 with TRBJ1-5; TRBD1 aligns across 9 bases. Germline V CDR1 and CDR2: MNHEY, SMNVEV (reference sequence). CDR3 length: 19 amino acids. The ends lost 6 bases at V and 1 base at J; junction bases unmatched: 16. CDR3 DNA: TGTGCCAGCAGACCTACGACAGGGGGAAGGATTGGGAGCAATCAGCCCCAGCATTTT. Amino acid sequence: CASRPTTGGRIGSNQPQHF.

The J gene is TRBJ1-1, the V gene TRBV6-6, with D uncertain. Per the germline V gene, CDR1 is MNHNY and CDR2 is SVGAGI (reference sequence). The ends were cut back, 8 bases at V and 14 bases at J, with 12 bases in the middle. The CDR3 contains 9 residues. This CDR3 reads CASGFWAFF. DNA of the CDR3: TGTGCCAGCGGCTTTTGGGCCTTCTTT.

The rearrangement links TRBV30 to TRBJ1-1; no firm D call. The germline V gene has CDR1 GTSNPN and CDR2 SVGIG (reference sequence). Trimming left V 0 bases short and J 6 bases short, with 23 bases between. The CDR3 loop spans 17 amino acids. Here the CDR3 reads CAWSVTRGFRIEAEAFF. Written as DNA, the CDR3 is TGTGCCTGGAGTGTTACGAGAGGGTTTAGAATAGAGGCTGAAGCTTTCTTT.

The chain is built from TRBV29-1 and TRBJ2-1, with 13 positions matching TRBD2. The CDR3 length is 13 residues. Per the germline V gene, CDR1 is SQVTM and CDR2 is ANQGSEA. Trimming took 6 bases from V and 8 from J; bases not matched to a gene: 4. CDR3: CSVGTSGVHEQFF. Written as DNA, the CDR3 is TGCAGCGTGGGGACTAGCGGGGTCCATGAGCAGTTCTTC.

The chain carries TRBV10-3 and TRBJ2-2, with TRBD2 as a possible D gene (5 bases). Germline lookup yields CDR1 ENHRY and CDR2 SYGVKD. This CDR3 is 15 amino acids long. V was shortened by 4 bases and J by 3 bases, with 12 bases between the two germline ends. The CDR3 bases are TGTGCCATCAGTGCCGGAGGATTGGACACCGGGGAGCTGTTTTTT. Amino acid sequence: CAISAGGLDTGELFF.

This chain uses TRBV5-1 with TRBJ2-3, with 7 bases that match TRBD1. Unmatched junction bases numbered 6, after V lost 4 bases and J lost 1 base. CDR3 length: 15 residues. Germline lookup yields CDR1 SGHRS and CDR2 YFSETQ. The CDR3 reads CASSAGTVGTDTQYF. In DNA, the CDR3 is TGCGCCAGCAGCGCCGGGACAGTGGGCACAGATACGCAGTATTTT.

The J gene is TRBJ1-2, the V gene TRBV4-1; D is uncertain. The V end lost 5 bases, the J end lost 7 bases, and 11 bases lay between the germline ends. Looked up from germline, CDR1 is MGHRA and CDR2 is YSYEKL. There are 12 residues in the CDR3. CDR3 in amino acids: CASSKNTGGYTF. The CDR3 coding sequence is TGCGCCAGCAGCAAAAATACGGGTGGCTACACCTTC.

V and J are TRBV5-6 and TRBJ2-3; D gene unclear. Germline CDR1 is SGHDT and CDR2 is YYEEEE. This CDR3 has 16 amino acids. Between the trimmed V and J ends, which lost 1 base and 0 bases, there was a span of 12 bases. The CDR3 region is CASSLLLQYSTDTQYF. In DNA form, the CDR3 reads TGTGCCAGCAGCTTGCTACTACAATACAGCACAGATACGCAGTATTTT.

This clone has only a few counts. The chain couples TRBV15 to TRBJ2-4; D is perhaps TRBD2 (5 bases). Trimming took off 0 bases at V and 3 bases at J, with 18 bases between the two ends. This CDR3 contains 18 residues. Germline lookup yields CDR1 LNHNV and CDR2 YYDKDF (reference sequence). The CDR3 nucleotides read TGTGCCACCAGCAGAGATTCCCTGACTAACGACGACAAAAACATTCAGTACTTC. It specifies CATSRDSLTNDDKNIQYF.

The chain carries TRBV24-1 and TRBJ1-1; 9 positions match TRBD1. The CDR3 is 14 amino acids. J was trimmed by 6 bases and V by 12 bases; bases with no gene match: 13. The germline CDR1 and CDR2 sequences are KGHDR and SFDVKD. This CDR3 is CASTNRGQTPEAFF. The CDR3 coding sequence is TGTGCCTCAACAAACAGGGGGCAGACCCCTGAAGCTTTCTTT.

This clone was counted between two and nine times. V gene TRBV15 combines with J gene TRBJ1-1; perhaps TRBD1 as D (5 bases). CDR1 LNHNV and CDR2 YYDKDF come from the germline V gene (reference sequence). V lost 5 bases, J lost 0 bases, and 13 bases lay in between. This CDR3 comprises 15 residues. CDR3 sequence: CATSRRKGMNTEAFF. Here the CDR3 DNA reads TGTGCCACCAGCCGGCGAAAGGGGATGAACACTGAAGCTTTCTTT.

J is TRBJ2-3 and V is TRBV5-8; TRBD2 matches 13 bases. The germline gives CDR1 SGHTS, CDR2 YDEGEE. The V gene end was trimmed by 4 bases and the J gene end by 1 base; junction bases not matched to a gene: 3. This CDR3 has 16 amino acids. The CDR3 DNA follows: TGTGCCAGCAGCCCCGGACTAGCGGGGGGCACAGATACGCAGTATTTT. The encoded protein is CASSPGLAGGTDTQYF. The full variable domain, with the rest looked up from reference TRBV5-8 and TRBJ2-3, is EAGVTQSPTHLIKTRGQQATLRCSPISGHTSVYWYQQALGLGLQFLLWYDEGEERNRGNFPPRFSGRQFPNYSSELNVNALELEDSALYLCASSPGLAGGTDTQYFGPGTRLTVL.

The chain employs TRBV27 and TRBJ2-7; no clear D. The germline V gene has CDR1 MNHEY and CDR2 SMNVEV (reference sequence). The CDR3 sequence is 15 residues long. V dropped 0 bases and J dropped 4 bases, with 13 bases sitting between them. In DNA form, the CDR3 reads TGTGCCAGCAGTTTATCGGCTTCCGACGGGTACGAGCAGTACTTC. This encodes CASSLSASDGYEQYF.

DNA for the CDR3: TGTGCCAGCAGCCAAGGCCAGGGAGAGACCCAGTACTTC. This codes for CASSQGQGETQYF. The chain links TRBV3-1 (or the pseudogene TRBV3-2) to TRBJ2-5; the D gene is possibly TRBD1 (5 bases). V gave up 1 base and J gave up 4 bases, with 7 bases separating them. This CDR3 has 13 amino acids. Per the germline V gene, CDR1 is LGHDT and CDR2 is YNNKEL (reference sequence).

The rearrangement links TRBV12-3 or TRBV12-4 to TRBJ2-7; D is undetermined. V gave up 1 base and J gave up 6 bases, with 4 bases separating them. The CDR3 runs 11 residues. DNA of the CDR3: TGTGCCAGCAGTTTAGTCGGCGAGCAGTACTTC. It translates to CASSLVGEQYF.

This rearrangement joins TRBV5-1 to TRBJ2-2; D is ambiguous. With 1 base removed from V and 4 bases from J, the gap between germline ends came to 17 bases. The CDR3 loop spans 17 amino acids. Germline lookup yields CDR1 SGHRS and CDR2 YFSETQ. The CDR3 region is CASSLLSAKRVTGELFF. As DNA, the CDR3 is TGCGCCAGCAGCTTGCTGTCAGCTAAGCGTGTCACCGGGGAGCTGTTTTTT.

V usage is TRBV5-4 and J usage is TRBJ2-7; 7 bases match TRBD2. J was trimmed by 6 bases and V by 4 bases; bases with no gene match: 7. The CDR3 extends over 13 amino acids. Germline loops: CDR1 SGHNT, CDR2 YYREEE (reference sequence). The chain's CDR3 is CASSGGLVGEQYF. The CDR3 DNA is TGTGCCAGCAGCGGTGGACTAGTGGGCGAGCAGTACTTC.

The chain is built from TRBV7-9 and TRBJ1-1; TRBD1 matches 7 bases. V lost 5 bases and J lost 2; bases outside the gene matches: 8. Germline-derived CDR1 and CDR2 are SEHNR and FQNEAQ (reference sequence). This CDR3 region has 15 residues. CDR3 in DNA: TGTGCCAGCAGCGCCCTGACAGGGTCTAACACTGAAGCTTTCTTT. Its protein is CASSALTGSNTEAFF.

The chain has TRBV6-5 and TRBJ1-1; tentative D call: TRBD1 (6 bases). V dropped 8 bases and J dropped 5 bases, with 15 bases sitting between them. The CDR3 spans 13 residues. Germline V gene data show CDR1 as MNHEY and CDR2 as SVGAGI. CDR3 nucleotide sequence: TGTGCCAGCCACGAGGGGGTATGGACTGAAGCTTTCTTT. Its protein product is CASHEGVWTEAFF.

The V gene is TRBV19, the J gene TRBJ1-2; 12 nucleotides align to TRBD1. The CDR3 sequence is 14 residues long. Trimming took 5 bases from V and 6 from J; bases not matched to a gene: 4. Germline V gives CDR1 LNHDA, CDR2 SQIVND (reference sequence). The CDR3 DNA reads TGTGCCAGTAGTCGTGGGACAGGGGGCCATGGCTACACCTTC. This codes for CASSRGTGGHGYTF.

The gene calls are TRBV5-1 and TRBJ2-7; 9 bases fit TRBD2. Germline trimming cut 1 base from V and 3 bases from J; bases unmatched to any gene: 5. The CDR3 consists of 15 residues. Per the germline V gene, CDR1 is SGHRS and CDR2 is YFSETQ. CDR3 sequence (DNA): TGCGCCAGCAGCTTGAGGGCTAGCGGGGTCTACGAGCAGTACTTC. This codes for CASSLRASGVYEQYF.

The chain combines TRBV29-1 with TRBJ1-3; the D gene is possibly TRBD1 (6 bases). Deletions cut 5 bases from V and 0 bases from J, with 8 bases between. CDR3 length equals 13 residues. From germline, CDR1 is SQVTM and CDR2 ANQGSEA. Here the CDR3 DNA reads TGCAGCGTTCTACAGGGCTCTGGAAACACCATATATTTT. Translated, it gives CSVLQGSGNTIYF.

The V gene is TRBV6-5, the J gene TRBJ1-1; possibly TRBD1 for D (6 bases). The CDR3 is 12 amino acids. The germline V gene has CDR1 MNHEY and CDR2 SVGAGI. V lost 2 bases and J lost 10, with 11 bases in between. The CDR3 reads CASSYQQGRAFF. Here the CDR3 DNA reads TGTGCCAGCAGTTACCAACAGGGCAGAGCTTTCTTT.